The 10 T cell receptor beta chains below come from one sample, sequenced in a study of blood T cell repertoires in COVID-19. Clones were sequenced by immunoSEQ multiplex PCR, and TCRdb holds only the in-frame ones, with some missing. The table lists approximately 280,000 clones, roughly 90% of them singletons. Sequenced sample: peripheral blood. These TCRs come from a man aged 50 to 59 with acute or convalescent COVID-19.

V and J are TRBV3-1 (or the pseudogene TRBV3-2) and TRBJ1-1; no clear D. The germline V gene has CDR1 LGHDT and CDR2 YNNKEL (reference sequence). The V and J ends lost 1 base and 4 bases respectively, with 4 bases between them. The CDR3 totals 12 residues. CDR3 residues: CASSQVATEAFF. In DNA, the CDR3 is TGTGCCAGCAGCCAAGTGGCCACTGAAGCTTTCTTT.

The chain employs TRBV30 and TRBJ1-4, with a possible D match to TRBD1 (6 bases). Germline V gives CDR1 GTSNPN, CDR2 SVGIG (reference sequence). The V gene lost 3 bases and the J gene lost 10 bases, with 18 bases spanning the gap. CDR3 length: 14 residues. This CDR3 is CAWRRPGRGGKLFF. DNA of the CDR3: TGTGCCTGGAGAAGACCGGGACGAGGGGGAAAACTGTTTTTT.

The CDR3 sequence is CASSVGGGEAAGELFF. The CDR3 DNA follows: TGTGCCAGCAGCGTAGGGGGCGGGGAGGCCGCCGGGGAGCTGTTTTTT. This chain links TRBV9 with TRBJ2-2; D may be TRBD2 (6 bases). Germline V CDR1 and CDR2: SGDLS, YYNGEE. Deletions cut 0 bases from V and 6 bases from J, with 15 bases between. The CDR3 runs 16 residues.

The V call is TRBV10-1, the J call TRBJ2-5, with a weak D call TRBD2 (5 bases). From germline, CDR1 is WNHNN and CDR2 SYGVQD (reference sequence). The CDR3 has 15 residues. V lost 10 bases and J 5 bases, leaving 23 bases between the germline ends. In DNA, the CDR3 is TGCGCCACCTCGAGAGGGTCGGAAATTGAGGAGACCCAGTACTTC. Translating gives CATSRGSEIEETQYF.

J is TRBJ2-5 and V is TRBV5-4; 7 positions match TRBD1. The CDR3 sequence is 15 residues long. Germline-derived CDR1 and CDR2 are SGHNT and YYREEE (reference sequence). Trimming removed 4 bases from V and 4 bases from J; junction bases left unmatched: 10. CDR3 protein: CASSLRYRQGETQYF. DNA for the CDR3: TGTGCCAGCAGCCTTCGATACCGACAGGGAGAGACCCAGTACTTC.

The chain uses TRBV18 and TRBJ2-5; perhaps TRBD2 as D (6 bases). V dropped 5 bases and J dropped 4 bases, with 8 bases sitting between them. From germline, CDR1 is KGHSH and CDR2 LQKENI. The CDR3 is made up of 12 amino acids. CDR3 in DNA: TGTGCCAGCTCAACCGGGGGAGAGACCCAGTACTTC. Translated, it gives CASSTGGETQYF.

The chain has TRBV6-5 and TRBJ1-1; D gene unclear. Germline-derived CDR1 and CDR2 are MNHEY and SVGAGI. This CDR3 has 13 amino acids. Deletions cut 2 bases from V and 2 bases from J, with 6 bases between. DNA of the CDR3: TGTGCCAGCAGTTACGTCAAAAACACTGAAGCTTTCTTT. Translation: CASSYVKNTEAFF.

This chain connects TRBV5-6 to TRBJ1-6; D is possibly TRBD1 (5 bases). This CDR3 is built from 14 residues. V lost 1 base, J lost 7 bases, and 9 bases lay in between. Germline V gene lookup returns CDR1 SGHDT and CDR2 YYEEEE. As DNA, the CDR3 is TGTGCCAGCAGCTTGTCGGCAGGGAATTCACCCCTCCACTTT. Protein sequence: CASSLSAGNSPLHF.

This CDR3 reads CASSPREGWQFF. In DNA, the CDR3 is TGTGCCAGCAGTCCCCGGGAGGGTTGGCAGTTCTTC. The chain uses TRBV6-2 or TRBV6-3 and TRBJ2-1, with TRBD2 identical over 8 bases. Germline CDR1 MNHEY, CDR2 SVGEGT. This CDR3 spans 12 amino acids. The V segment lost 5 bases and the J segment 12 bases; nucleotides outside the gene matches: 6.

The chain's CDR3 is CASSQPCERVSNQPQHF. CDR3 DNA: TGCGCCAGCAGTCAACCCTGCGAGAGGGTAAGCAATCAGCCCCAGCATTTT. The V gene is TRBV23-1, the J gene TRBJ1-5; no firm D call. TRBV23-1 is sorted into the ORF group, with uncertain function. The CDR3 covers 17 residues. V lost 2 bases to trimming and J lost 1 base, with 15 bases between them.